Listed below are T cell receptor beta chains from one sample, sequenced in a study of graft-versus-host responses after intestinal transplantation. Assay: immunoSEQ multiplex PCR; the TCRdb copy retains only in-frame clones and omits some. Among 100,000 to 120,000 clones listed, approximately 92% were seen once. Their cognate antigens are unknown. The sample here was unstimulated CD8+ T cells sorted from spleen or lymph node cells, taken before intestinal transplant. All receptors come from a human donor who received an intestinal transplant. CDR3s include the opening cysteine and the closing phenylalanine or tryptophan. A D gene is named only where the DNA matches it firmly. Rows give clone size only sometimes, using once, few, many, or a class for an expanded clone.

clone size,V gene,D gene,J gene,CDR3 protein,CDR3 DNA
-,TRBV5-4,TRBD1,TRBJ2-7,CASSPGGAYEQYF,TGTGCCAGCAGTCCAGGGGGCGCTTACGAGCAGTACTTC
-,TRBV9,TRBD2,TRBJ2-2,CASSVSKLPGTSGRRTGELFF,TGTGCCAGCAGCGTATCGAAGCTTCCCGGGACTAGCGGGCGGAGGACCGGGGAGCTGTTTTTT
-,TRBV4-1,TRBD2,TRBJ2-7,CASSPSAGGTYEQYF,TGCGCCAGCAGCCCCTCAGCGGGAGGAACCTACGAGCAGTACTTC
-,TRBV2,TRBD2,TRBJ2-1,CASQALGRESEDEQFF,TGTGCCAGCCAGGCCCTGGGGCGGGAGAGTGAAGATGAGCAGTTCTTC
-,TRBV27,-,TRBJ2-5,CASSEDQETQYF,TGTGCCAGCAGTGAAGACCAAGAGACCCAGTACTTC
-,TRBV19,-,TRBJ2-7,CASSYSLLGEQYF,TGTGCCAGTAGTTATTCCCTCCTGGGCGAGCAGTACTTC
-,TRBV11-2,-,TRBJ2-3,CASSLEGFGEDTQYF,TGTGCCAGCAGCTTAGAGGGGTTCGGGGAAGATACGCAGTATTTT
once,TRBV7-9,-,TRBJ2-1,CASTSTSSYNEQFF,TGTGCCAGCACCTCGACTAGCTCCTACAATGAGCAGTTCTTC
-,TRBV5-1,-,TRBJ2-1,CASSLRRGHEQFF,TGCGCCAGCAGCTTGCGGAGGGGGCATGAGCAGTTCTTC
-,TRBV2,TRBD1,TRBJ2-4,CATGTGGSAKNIQYF,TGTGCCACCGGGACAGGGGGTTCGGCCAAAAACATTCAGTACTTC
once,TRBV9,-,TRBJ1-4,CASSVVGAENEKLFF,TGTGCCAGCAGCGTAGTTGGGGCTGAGAATGAAAAACTGTTTTTT
-,TRBV7-2,-,TRBJ2-3,CASSHGLADTQYF,TGTGCCAGCAGCCACGGCCTGGCAGATACGCAGTATTTT
-,TRBV5-1,-,TRBJ1-2,CASSLGQGPDGYTF,TGCGCCAGCAGCTTGGGTCAGGGGCCGGATGGCTACACCTTC
once,TRBV10-2,-,TRBJ2-7,CASSEYGPLGDYEQYF,TGCGCCAGCAGTGAGTACGGGCCTCTAGGGGACTACGAGCAGTACTTC
-,TRBV21-1,-,TRBJ2-7,CASSAGAPYEQYF,TGTGCCAGCTCGGCAGGAGCTCCCTACGAGCAGTACTTC
-,TRBV19,-,TRBJ1-2,CAYGGPKGYTF,TGTGCCTATGGAGGGCCCAAGGGCTACACCTTC
-,TRBV7-9,TRBD2,TRBJ2-3,CASSFSREASTDTQYF,TGTGCCAGCAGCTTCAGTCGGGAGGCTAGCACAGATACGCAGTATTTT
-,TRBV27,TRBD1,TRBJ1-5,CASSVGTASNQPQHF,TGTGCCAGCAGTGTTGGGACAGCGAGCAATCAGCCCCAGCATTTT
once,TRBV28,-,TRBJ1-2,CASLGEGGPGGNYGYTF,TGTGCCAGCTTGGGGGAGGGTGGCCCCGGGGGGAACTATGGCTACACCTTC
-,TRBV7-2,TRBD2,TRBJ2-2,CASSFPPGRTGTGELFF,TGTGCCAGCAGCTTCCCCCCCGGGAGGACGGGCACCGGGGAGCTGTTTTTT
-,TRBV2,TRBD1,TRBJ2-3,CASRDIQGVSDTQYF,TGTGCCAGCAGAGATATACAGGGGGTTTCAGATACGCAGTATTTT
once,TRBV10-3,-,TRBJ2-2,CAISEAGPNTGELFF,TGTGCCATCAGTGAGGCGGGCCCGAACACCGGGGAGCTGTTTTTT
-,TRBV4-1,-,TRBJ1-3,CASSQEPHSRRDTIYF,TGCGCCAGCAGCCAAGAACCCCACTCCCGAAGAGACACCATATATTTT
-,TRBV28,-,TRBJ2-7,CASTTRPFRSYEQYF,TGTGCCAGCACCACTAGACCGTTCCGCTCCTACGAGCAGTACTTC
-,TRBV11-2,TRBD2,TRBJ2-2,CASLELGLAGYGELFF,TGTGCCAGCCTAGAGTTGGGACTAGCGGGATACGGGGAGCTGTTTTTT
-,TRBV6-6,-,TRBJ2-7,CASSYPLAPDEQYF,TGTGCCAGCAGTTACCCACTAGCCCCGGACGAGCAGTACTTC
-,TRBV27,-,TRBJ2-7,CASIDRSSYEQYF,TGTGCCAGTATAGACAGGAGCTCCTACGAGCAGTACTTC
-,TRBV13,TRBD2,TRBJ2-7,CASSSGLAPSYEQYF,TGTGCCAGCAGCTCCGGACTAGCGCCGTCCTACGAGCAGTACTTC
-,TRBV4-2,-,TRBJ2-1,CASSQGAFIYNEQFF,TGTGCCAGCAGCCAAGGGGCCTTCATTTACAATGAGCAGTTCTTC
once,TRBV4-1,-,TRBJ2-1,CASSQLTGSSSYNEQFF,TGCGCCAGCAGCCAGCTCACTGGGAGTTCGTCCTACAATGAGCAGTTCTTC
-,TRBV29-1,-,TRBJ2-1,CSVLGQDYNEQFF,TGCAGCGTCCTAGGGCAGGATTACAATGAGCAGTTCTTC
-,TRBV7-3,-,TRBJ2-3,CASSADTVTDTQYF,TGTGCCAGCAGCGCGGACACGGTCACAGATACGCAGTATTTT
once,TRBV7-8,-,TRBJ2-1,CASSRLSSYNEQFF,TGTGCCAGCAGCAGACTGAGCTCCTACAATGAGCAGTTCTTC
-,TRBV29-1,-,TRBJ2-2,CSALLAYTGELFF,TGCAGCGCCCTTCTGGCCTACACCGGGGAGCTGTTTTTT
-,TRBV11-2,-,TRBJ1-1,CASSLVMNTEAFF,TGTGCCAGCAGCTTAGTTATGAACACTGAAGCTTTCTTT
-,TRBV4-2,TRBD1,TRBJ2-5,CASSQRTGGRETQYF,TGTGCCAGCAGCCAACGGACAGGGGGCAGAGAGACCCAGTACTTC
-,TRBV11-2,-,TRBJ2-2,CASSLNTNGELFF,TGTGCCAGCAGCTTGAATACTAACGGGGAGCTGTTTTTT
-,TRBV9,-,TRBJ2-1,CASSVVGHSGNEQFF,TGTGCCAGCAGCGTAGTGGGCCATTCAGGCAATGAGCAGTTCTTC
-,TRBV7-9,-,TRBJ2-7,CAIKSGYEQYF,TGTGCCATCAAGTCCGGGTACGAGCAGTACTTC
-,TRBV19,-,TRBJ2-7,CASSIGAAATEQYF,TGTGCCAGTAGTATAGGCGCGGCGGCTACGGAGCAGTACTTC
-,TRBV4-1,TRBD2,TRBJ2-3,CASARGGPDTQYF,TGCGCCAGCGCACGGGGGGGGCCAGATACGCAGTATTTT
-,TRBV12-5,TRBD2,TRBJ2-5,CASGSRWREVETQYF,TGTGCTAGTGGGAGCCGTTGGCGGGAGGTGGAGACCCAGTACTTC
-,TRBV7-9,TRBD1,TRBJ1-1,CASSLATGGGEGTEAFF,TGTGCCAGCAGCTTAGCGACAGGGGGCGGAGAAGGCACTGAAGCTTTCTTT
-,TRBV9,-,TRBJ2-1,CASSVEGGLDIFNEQFF,TGTGCCAGCAGCGTAGAAGGGGGATTGGATATCTTTAATGAGCAGTTCTTC
once,TRBV6-5,-,TRBJ2-7,CASSYNPPPRYEQYF,TGTGCCAGCAGTTACAACCCTCCCCCCAGGTACGAGCAGTACTTC
-,TRBV6-5,TRBD1,TRBJ1-1,CASSSSRGIRAVAFF,TGTGCCAGCAGTTCTTCCAGGGGGATTCGGGCTGTAGCTTTCTTT
-,TRBV28,TRBD1,TRBJ1-2,CASSRRDREGDGYTF,TGTGCCAGCAGTAGACGCGACAGGGAAGGCGATGGCTACACCTTC
-,TRBV9,TRBD2,TRBJ2-2,CASSVERGGKRERFRTGELFF,TGTGCCAGCAGCGTAGAAAGGGGGGGGAAGCGGGAGAGGTTTCGGACCGGGGAGCTGTTTTTT
-,TRBV5-4,TRBD2,TRBJ2-7,CASSPGTSALSSYEQYF,TGTGCCAGCAGCCCCGGGACTAGCGCACTAAGCTCCTACGAGCAGTACTTC
-,TRBV14,-,TRBJ2-3,CASSQEQGGDTQYF,TGTGCCAGCAGCCAAGAACAGGGAGGGGATACGCAGTATTTT
-,TRBV6-6,-,TRBJ2-7,CASRGGGGAYEQYF,TGTGCCAGCAGGGGGGGTGGCGGGGCCTACGAGCAGTACTTC
-,TRBV5-1,-,TRBJ2-1,CASSDSGTEQFF,TGCGCCAGCAGCGATTCCGGGACAGAGCAGTTCTTC
-,TRBV30,-,TRBJ2-7,CAWKGAGSPEQYF,TGTGCCTGGAAGGGCGCGGGTTCCCCCGAGCAGTACTTC